This TCR beta chain appears in the sequencing data of a study of CD8+CD57+ T cells in acquired aplastic anemia. Study overall: DNA per sorted CD4+ or CD8+ sample ranged about 0.17 to 27.4 ug, averaging around 3 ug.

The CDR3 runs to 13 residues. V was pared by 2 bases and J by 0 bases, with 4 bases between. CDR1 and CDR2 (germline): KGHSH, LQKENI. This clonotype has ten or more counts. Its specificity is unknown. CDR3 and TCR beta VDJ profiling relied on a genomic DNA template. Using its own MiXCR run on the reads, TCRdb lists one record per CDR3 protein. The table shows about 190,000 distinct CDR3 sequences, with roughly half occurring only once. Study-level results: Researchers reported that CD8+ Simpson's diversity was not significantly different in patients versus controls. Between patients and controls, twenty-nine CD8+ CDR3 sequences were found in common.

Sample: sorted CD4+, CD8+, or CD8+CD57+ T cells (not recorded which) from PBMCs. The chain carries TRBV18 and TRBJ2-5; no reliable D call. The origin of this receptor is a human donor in good health, serving as a control. CDR3 DNA: TGTGCCAGCTCACCAGCAGACCAAGAGACCCAGTACTTC. This codes for CASSPADQETQYF.